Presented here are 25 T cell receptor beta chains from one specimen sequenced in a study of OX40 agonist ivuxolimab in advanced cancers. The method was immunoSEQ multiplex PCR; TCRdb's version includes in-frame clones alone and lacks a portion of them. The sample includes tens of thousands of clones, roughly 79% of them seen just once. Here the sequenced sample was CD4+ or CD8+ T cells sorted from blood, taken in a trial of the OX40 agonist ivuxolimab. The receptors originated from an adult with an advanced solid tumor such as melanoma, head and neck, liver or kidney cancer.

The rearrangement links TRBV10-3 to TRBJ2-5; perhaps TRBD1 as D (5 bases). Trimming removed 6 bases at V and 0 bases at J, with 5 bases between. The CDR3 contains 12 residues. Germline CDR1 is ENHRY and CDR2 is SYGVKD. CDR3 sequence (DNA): TGTGCCATCAGAGGGGACCAAGAGACCCAGTACTTC. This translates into CAIRGDQETQYF.

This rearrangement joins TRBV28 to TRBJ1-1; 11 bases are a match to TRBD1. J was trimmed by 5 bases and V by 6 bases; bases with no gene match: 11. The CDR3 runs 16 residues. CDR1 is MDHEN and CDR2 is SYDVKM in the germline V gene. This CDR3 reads CASRLGQGALITEAFF. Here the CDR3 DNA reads TGTGCCAGCAGACTCGGACAGGGGGCGCTTATTACTGAAGCTTTCTTT.

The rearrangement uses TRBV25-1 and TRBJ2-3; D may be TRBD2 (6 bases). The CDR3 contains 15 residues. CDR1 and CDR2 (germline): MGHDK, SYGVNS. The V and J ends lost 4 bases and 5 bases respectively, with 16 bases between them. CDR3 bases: TGTGCCAGCAGTGCTCGATGGGGGGAGAGAGATACGCAGTATTTT. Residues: CASSARWGERDTQYF.

Written as DNA, the CDR3 is TGTGCCAGTAGTATCGGACAGGGGTTCCGGTCCAATGAGCAGTTCTTC. Residues: CASSIGQGFRSNEQFF. The chain uses TRBV19 and TRBJ2-1; 9 bases map to TRBD1. CDR1 and CDR2 from the germline V gene are LNHDA and SQIVND (reference sequence). This CDR3 spans 16 amino acids. The ends lost 3 bases at V and 6 bases at J; junction bases unmatched: 9.

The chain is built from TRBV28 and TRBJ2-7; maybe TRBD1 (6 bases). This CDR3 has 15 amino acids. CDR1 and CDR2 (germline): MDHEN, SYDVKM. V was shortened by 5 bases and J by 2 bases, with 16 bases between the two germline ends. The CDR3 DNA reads TGTGCCAGCAGTCTGGGTGACAGGTATCCCTACGAGCAGTACTTC. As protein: CASSLGDRYPYEQYF.

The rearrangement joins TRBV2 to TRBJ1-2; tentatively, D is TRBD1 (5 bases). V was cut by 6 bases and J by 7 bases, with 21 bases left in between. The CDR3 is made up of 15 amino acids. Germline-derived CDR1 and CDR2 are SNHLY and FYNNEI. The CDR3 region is CASSSSPGGEGGYTF. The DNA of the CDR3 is TGTGCCAGCAGCTCTTCTCCCGGGGGGGAAGGTGGCTACACCTTC.

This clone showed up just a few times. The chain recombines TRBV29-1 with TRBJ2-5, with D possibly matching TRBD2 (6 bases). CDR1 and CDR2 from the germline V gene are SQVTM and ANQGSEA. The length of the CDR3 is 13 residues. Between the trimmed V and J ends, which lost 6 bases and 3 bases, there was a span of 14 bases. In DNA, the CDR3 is TGCAGCGTGGTCACCGGGAGAGAAGAGACCCAGTACTTC. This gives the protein CSVVTGREETQYF.

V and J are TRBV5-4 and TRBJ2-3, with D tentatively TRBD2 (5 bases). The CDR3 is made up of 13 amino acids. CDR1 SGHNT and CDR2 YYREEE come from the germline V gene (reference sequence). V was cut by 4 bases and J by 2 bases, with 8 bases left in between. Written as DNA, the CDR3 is TGTGCCAGCAGCGCCGGGGTCACAGATACGCAGTATTTT. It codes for CASSAGVTDTQYF.

CDR3 residues: CASSPGLVEQYF. The CDR3 DNA sequence: TGTGCCAGCAGCCCAGGATTGGTAGAGCAGTACTTC. The chain joins TRBV7-6 to TRBJ2-7; D unclear. This CDR3 is 12 amino acids long. V lost 5 bases, J lost 7 bases, and 12 bases lay in between. Germline V CDR1 and CDR2: SGHVS, FNYEAQ.

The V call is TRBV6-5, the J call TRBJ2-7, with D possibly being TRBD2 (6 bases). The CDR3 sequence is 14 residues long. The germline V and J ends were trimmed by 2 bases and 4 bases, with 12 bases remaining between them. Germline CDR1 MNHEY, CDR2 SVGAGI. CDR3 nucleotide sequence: TGTGCCAGCAGTTACGGGGGGATCCCATACGAGCAGTACTTC. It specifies CASSYGGIPYEQYF.

CDR3 sequence: CASSSGLAIKDTQYF. The DNA for the CDR3 is TGTGCCAGCAGTTCCGGACTAGCGATAAAAGATACGCAGTATTTT. The chain is built from TRBV27 and TRBJ2-3, with 9 bases lining up with TRBD2. Germline V gene sequence: CDR1 MNHEY, CDR2 SMNVEV (reference sequence). This CDR3 has 15 residues. With 4 bases clipped from V and 5 bases from J, the junction kept 7 bases outside the gene matches.

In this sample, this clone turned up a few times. The CDR3 region is CASSSLAGGYYEQYF. The CDR3 nucleotides are TGTGCCAGCAGCTCTCTAGCGGGAGGTTACTACGAGCAGTACTTC. The V gene is TRBV7-9, the J gene TRBJ2-7, with 11 bases identical to TRBD2. The CDR3 has 15 amino acids. With V trimmed by 4 bases and J by 3 bases, 5 bases remained unmatched. Germline V gives CDR1 SEHNR, CDR2 FQNEAQ (reference sequence).

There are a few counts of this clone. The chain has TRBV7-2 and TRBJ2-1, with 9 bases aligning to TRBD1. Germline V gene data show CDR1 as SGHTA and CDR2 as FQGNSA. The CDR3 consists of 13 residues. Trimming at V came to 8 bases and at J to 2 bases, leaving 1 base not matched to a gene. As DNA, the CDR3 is TGTGCCAGCGGACAGGGGCCCTACAATGAGCAGTTCTTC. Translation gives CASGQGPYNEQFF. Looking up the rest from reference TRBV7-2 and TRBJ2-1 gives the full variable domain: GAGVSQSPSNKVTEKGKDVELRCDPISGHTALYWYRQSLGQGLEFLIYFQGNSAPDKSGLPSDRFSAERTGGSVSTLTIQRTQQEDSAVYLCASGQGPYNEQFFGPGTRLTVL.

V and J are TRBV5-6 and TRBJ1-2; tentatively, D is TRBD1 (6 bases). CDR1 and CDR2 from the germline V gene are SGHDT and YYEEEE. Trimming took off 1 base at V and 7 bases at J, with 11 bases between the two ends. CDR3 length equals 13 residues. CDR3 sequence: CASSLSGGGGYTF. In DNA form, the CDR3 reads TGTGCCAGCAGCTTGTCCGGGGGCGGTGGCTACACCTTC. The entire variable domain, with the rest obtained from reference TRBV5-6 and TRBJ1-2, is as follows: DAGVTQSPTHLIKTRGQQVTLRCSPKSGHDTVSWYQQALGQGPQFIFQYYEEEERQRGNFPDRFSGHQFPNYSSELNVNALLLGDSALYLCASSLSGGGGYTFGSGTRLTVV.

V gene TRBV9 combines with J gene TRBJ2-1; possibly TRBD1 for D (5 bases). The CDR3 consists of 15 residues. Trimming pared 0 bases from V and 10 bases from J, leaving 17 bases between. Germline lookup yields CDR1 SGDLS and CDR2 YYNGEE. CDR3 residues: CASSVAYNTGDEQFF. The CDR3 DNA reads TGTGCCAGCAGCGTAGCTTACAATACAGGCGACGAGCAGTTCTTC. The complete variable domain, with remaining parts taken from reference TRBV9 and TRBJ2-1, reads DSGVTQTPKHLITATGQRVTLRCSPRSGDLSVYWYQQSLDQGLQFLIQYYNGEERAKGNILERFSAQQFPDLHSELNLSSLELGDSALYFCASSVAYNTGDEQFFGPGTRLTVL.

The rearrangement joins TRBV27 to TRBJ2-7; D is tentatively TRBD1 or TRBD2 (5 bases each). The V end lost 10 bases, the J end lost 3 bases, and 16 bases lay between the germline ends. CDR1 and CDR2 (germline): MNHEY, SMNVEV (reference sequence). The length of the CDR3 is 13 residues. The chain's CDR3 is CATGKLQGYEQYF. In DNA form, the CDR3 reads TGTGCCACCGGGAAACTTCAGGGCTACGAGCAGTACTTC.

CDR3 sequence (DNA): TGTGCCAGCAGTGAGGGGTTACCTTCGAACACCGGGGAGCTGTTTTTT. Amino acids: CASSEGLPSNTGELFF. The chain couples TRBV2 to TRBJ2-2; D is unclear. From germline, CDR1 is SNHLY and CDR2 FYNNEI. CDR3 size: 16 residues. Trimming left V 3 bases short and J 0 bases short, with 11 bases between.

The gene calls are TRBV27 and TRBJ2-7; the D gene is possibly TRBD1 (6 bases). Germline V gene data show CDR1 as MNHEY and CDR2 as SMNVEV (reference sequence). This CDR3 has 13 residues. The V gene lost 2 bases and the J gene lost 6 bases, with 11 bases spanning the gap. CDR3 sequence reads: CASSLLQGSEQYV. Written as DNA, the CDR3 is TGTGCCAGCAGTTTACTACAGGGATCCGAGCAGTACGTC.

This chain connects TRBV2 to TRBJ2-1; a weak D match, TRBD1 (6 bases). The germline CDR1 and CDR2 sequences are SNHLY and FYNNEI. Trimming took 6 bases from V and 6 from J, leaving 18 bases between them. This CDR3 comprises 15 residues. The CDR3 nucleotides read TGTGCCAGCAGGGAACTCCAGGGGCCCGGCAATGAGCAGTTCTTC. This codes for CASRELQGPGNEQFF.

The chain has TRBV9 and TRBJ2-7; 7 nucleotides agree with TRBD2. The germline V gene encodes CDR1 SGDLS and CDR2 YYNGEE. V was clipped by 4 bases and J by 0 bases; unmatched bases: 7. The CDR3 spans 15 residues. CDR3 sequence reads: CASSPSGASSYEQYF. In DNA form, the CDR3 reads TGTGCCAGCAGCCCCAGCGGGGCAAGCTCCTACGAGCAGTACTTC.

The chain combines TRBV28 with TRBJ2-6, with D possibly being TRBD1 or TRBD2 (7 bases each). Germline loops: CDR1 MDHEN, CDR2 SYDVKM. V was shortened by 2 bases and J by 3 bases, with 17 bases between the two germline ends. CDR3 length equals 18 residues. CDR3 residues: CASSLNRGGLDGANVLTF. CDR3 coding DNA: TGTGCCAGCAGTTTAAACAGGGGAGGGCTCGATGGGGCCAACGTCCTGACTTTC.

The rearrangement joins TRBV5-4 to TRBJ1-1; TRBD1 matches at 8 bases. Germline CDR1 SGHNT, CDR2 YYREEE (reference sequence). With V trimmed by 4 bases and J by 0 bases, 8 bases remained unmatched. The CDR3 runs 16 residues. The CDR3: CASSQPYRGMNTEAFF. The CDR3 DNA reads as TGTGCCAGCAGCCAACCCTACAGGGGGATGAACACTGAAGCTTTCTTT.

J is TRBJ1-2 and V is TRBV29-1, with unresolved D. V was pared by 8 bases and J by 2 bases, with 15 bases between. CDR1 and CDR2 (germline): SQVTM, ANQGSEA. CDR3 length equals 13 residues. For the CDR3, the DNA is TGCAGCCCCGAGGTAGACGAGAACTATGGCTACACCTTC. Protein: CSPEVDENYGYTF.

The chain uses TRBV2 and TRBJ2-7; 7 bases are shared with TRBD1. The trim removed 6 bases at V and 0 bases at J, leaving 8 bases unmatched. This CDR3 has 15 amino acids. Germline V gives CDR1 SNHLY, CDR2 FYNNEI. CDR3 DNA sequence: TGTGCCAGCAGGGCCGGACAGGATAGCTCCTACGAGCAGTACGTC. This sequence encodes CASRAGQDSSYEQYV.

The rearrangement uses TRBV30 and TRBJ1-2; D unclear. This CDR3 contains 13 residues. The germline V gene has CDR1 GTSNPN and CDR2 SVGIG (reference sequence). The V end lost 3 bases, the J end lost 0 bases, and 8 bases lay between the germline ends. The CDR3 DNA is TGTGCCTGGAGCCAGAGTTCTAACTATGGCTACACCTTC. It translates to CAWSQSSNYGYTF.